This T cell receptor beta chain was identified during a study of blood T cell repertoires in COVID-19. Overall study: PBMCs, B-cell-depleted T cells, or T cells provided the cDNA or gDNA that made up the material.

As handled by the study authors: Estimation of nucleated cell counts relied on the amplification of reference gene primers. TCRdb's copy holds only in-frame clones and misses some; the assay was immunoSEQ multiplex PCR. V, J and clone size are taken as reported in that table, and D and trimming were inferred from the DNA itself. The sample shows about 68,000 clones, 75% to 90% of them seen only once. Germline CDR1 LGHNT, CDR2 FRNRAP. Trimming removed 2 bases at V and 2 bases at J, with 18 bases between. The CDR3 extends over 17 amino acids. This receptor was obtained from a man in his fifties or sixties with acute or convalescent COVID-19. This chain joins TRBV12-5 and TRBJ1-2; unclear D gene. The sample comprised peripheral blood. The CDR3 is CASGLWLGRRRNYGYTF. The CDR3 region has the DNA TGTGCTAGTGGTTTGTGGTTAGGCAGGCGACGAAACTATGGCTACACCTTC.